The 23 T cell receptor beta chains in this list originate from one sample, sequenced in a study of T cell responses to AZD1222 COVID-19 vaccine. The data were produced by immunoSEQ multiplex PCR, yet TCRdb's version contains in-frame clones alone and is incomplete. The sample yields approximately 150,000 clones, approximately 90% seen once. The specimen comprised peripheral blood, sampled on day 0 of AZD1222 vaccination. These receptor sequences come from an adult in good health.

The chain joins TRBV30 to TRBJ1-1; D not certain. The CDR3 extends over 12 amino acids. Germline V CDR1 and CDR2: GTSNPN, SVGIG (reference sequence). Trimming took off 2 bases at V and 1 base at J, with 5 bases between the two ends. This CDR3 reads CAWSRENTEAFF. CDR3 DNA sequence: TGTGCCTGGAGTAGGGAGAACACTGAAGCTTTCTTT.

The CDR3 loop is CASSLNPSEKLFF. CDR3 nucleotide sequence: TGTGCCAGCAGCTTAAACCCCAGTGAAAAACTGTTTTTT. The chain joins TRBV7-2 to TRBJ1-4; no clear D. The germline V gene encodes CDR1 SGHTA and CDR2 FQGNSA. This CDR3 comprises 13 residues. V was clipped by 2 bases and J by 7 bases, with 8 bases between them.

This clone was picked up one time. The rearrangement links TRBV28 to TRBJ1-5; TRBD1 is a possible D gene (5 bases). Trimming took off 4 bases at V and 2 bases at J, with 12 bases between the two ends. Per germline, CDR1 MDHEN and CDR2 SYDVKM. The CDR3 length is 15 residues. The CDR3 DNA follows: TGTGCCAGCAGTTCCCCCTGGGGGGGCAATCAGCCCCAGCATTTT. The encoded protein is CASSSPWGGNQPQHF.

This sequence joins TRBV18 and TRBJ1-5; D possibly corresponds to TRBD1 (6 bases). The length of the CDR3 is 15 residues. V was cut by 3 bases and J by 1 base, with 10 bases left in between. Germline V gene data show CDR1 as KGHSH and CDR2 as LQKENI. DNA for the CDR3: TGTGCCAGCTCACCCGGACAGACCAGCAATCAGCCCCAGCATTTT. As protein: CASSPGQTSNQPQHF.

This clone has just one count. The DNA is omitted, as the CDR3 cannot be located on it reliably, and the CDR3 follows TCRdb's listing. This chain connects TRBV3-1 (or the pseudogene TRBV3-2) to TRBJ2-1; the tabulated D call, TRBD1, remains unverified against the DNA. Looked up from germline, CDR1 is LGHDT and CDR2 is YNNKEL (reference sequence). The CDR3 extends over 13 residues, inclusive of both ends. The CDR3 spells CASSQEVGRGSFF.

The rearrangement links TRBV28 to TRBJ2-6; tentatively, D is TRBD1 or TRBD2 (5 bases each). With 6 bases removed from V and 3 bases from J, the gap between germline ends came to 12 bases. The CDR3 length is 15 residues. The germline V gene encodes CDR1 MDHEN and CDR2 SYDVKM. The CDR3 loop reads CASRYLGDGANVLTF. For the CDR3, the DNA is TGTGCCAGCAGATATCTGGGGGATGGGGCCAACGTCCTGACTTTC.

V usage is TRBV7-2 and J usage is TRBJ2-3; TRBD2 matches at 11 bases. The V segment lost 3 bases and the J segment 4 bases; nucleotides outside the gene matches: 6. Germline loops: CDR1 SGHTA, CDR2 FQGNSA. The CDR3 contains 16 residues. CDR3 loop: CASSFGSGGAADTQYF. The CDR3, as DNA: TGTGCCAGCAGCTTCGGTAGCGGGGGGGCAGCAGATACGCAGTATTTT. Using reference TRBV7-2 and TRBJ2-3 for the parts outside the CDR3, the full variable domain is GAGVSQSPSNKVTEKGKDVELRCDPISGHTALYWYRQSLGQGLEFLIYFQGNSAPDKSGLPSDRFSAERTGGSVSTLTIQRTQQEDSAVYLCASSFGSGGAADTQYFGPGTRLTVL.

The rearrangement uses TRBV5-1 and TRBJ1-2; TRBD1 might be the D (5 bases). The V and J ends lost 4 bases and 2 bases respectively, with 18 bases between them. The CDR3 totals 16 residues. CDR1 and CDR2 (germline): SGHRS, YFSETQ. The CDR3 loop reads CASSRLGDRDNYGYTF. CDR3 nucleotide sequence: TGCGCCAGCAGCCGCTTGGGGGACCGGGACAACTATGGCTACACCTTC.

The chain is built from TRBV24-1 and TRBJ1-5; D gene unclear. The CDR3 has 13 residues. Trimming took off 1 base at V and 7 bases at J, with 7 bases between the two ends. Germline CDR1 KGHDR, CDR2 SFDVKD. The CDR3 DNA sequence: TGTGCCACCAGTGATTTTGGAGGCCAGCCCCAGCATTTT. As protein: CATSDFGGQPQHF.

The chain recombines TRBV7-8 with TRBJ2-2, with 10 bases that match TRBD2. The germline V gene encodes CDR1 SGHVS and CDR2 FQNEAQ. The CDR3 contains 17 residues. The V gene end was trimmed by 2 bases and the J gene end by 2 bases; junction bases not matched to a gene: 5. CDR3 sequence (DNA): TGTGCCAGCAGCTTAACCGGGACTAGCGACAACACCGGGGAGCTGTTTTTT. Translating it yields CASSLTGTSDNTGELFF.

V and J are TRBV6-2 or TRBV6-3 and TRBJ2-7, with D perhaps given as TRBD1 or TRBD2 (5 bases each). CDR3 size: 15 residues. Germline loops: CDR1 MNHEY, CDR2 SVGEGT. Trimming removed 6 bases at V and 0 bases at J, with 15 bases between. DNA for the CDR3: TGTGCCAGCAGCGGCCGGGACCGCTTCTCCTACGAGCAGTACTTC. It encodes CASSGRDRFSYEQYF.

Concerning this clone itself: The same CDR3 also results from other DNA sequences found in this sample. J is TRBJ2-3 and V is TRBV12-3 or TRBV12-4; D remains ambiguous. Trimming removed 0 bases at V and 1 base at J, with 2 bases between. This CDR3 region has 13 residues. This CDR3 reads CASSLAGTDTQYF. DNA of the CDR3: TGTGCCAGCAGTTTAGCCGGCACAGATACGCAGTATTTT.

A word on this clone: At one end, the junction sequence differs from germline, possibly due to a read error. V and J are TRBV29-1 and TRBJ1-1; D is unclear. This CDR3 region has 12 residues. The V gene's germline CDR1 is SQVTM and CDR2 ANQGSEA. The CDR3 is CSAGQANTEAFF. CDR3 nucleotide sequence: TGTTCGGCGGGCCAGGCGAACACTGAAGCTTTCTTT.

The chain couples TRBV4-2 to TRBJ1-4; 10 bases agree with TRBD1. The CDR3 runs to 15 residues. In germline, CDR1 is LGHNA, CDR2 YNFKEQ. V lost 1 base and J lost 6; bases outside the gene matches: 2. CDR3 in amino acids: CASSQGTGGDEKLFF. In DNA, the CDR3 is TGTGCCAGCAGCCAAGGGACAGGGGGGGATGAAAAACTGTTTTTT.

This chain uses TRBV5-4 with TRBJ1-6; 9 bases map to TRBD1. After removal of 3 bases from V and 10 bases from J, the junction contained 11 bases not matched to a gene. The CDR3 contains 16 residues. The germline V gene encodes CDR1 SGHNT and CDR2 YYREEE (reference sequence). CDR3 amino acids: CASSSRTGAMGSPLHF. The CDR3, as DNA: TGTGCCAGCAGCTCCAGGACAGGGGCCATGGGGTCACCCCTCCACTTT.

The rearrangement links TRBV27 to TRBJ1-6, with a possible D match to TRBD1 (5 bases). Deletions cut 3 bases from V and 10 bases from J, with 10 bases between. CDR1 MNHEY and CDR2 SMNVEV come from the germline V gene (reference sequence). This CDR3 spans 13 amino acids. The CDR3 loop is CASSFGAPSPLHF. The CDR3 nucleotides are TGTGCCAGCAGTTTTGGGGCCCCATCACCCCTCCACTTT.

This clone appeared a single time. The chain couples TRBV12-5 to TRBJ1-2; TRBD1 agrees at 7 bases. Looked up from germline, CDR1 is LGHNT and CDR2 is FRNRAP. Losses at the gene ends were 2 bases for V and 5 bases for J; bases not matched to a gene: 2. The CDR3 runs to 13 residues. CDR3 residues: CASGLTGVYGYTF. Written as DNA, the CDR3 is TGTGCTAGTGGTTTGACAGGGGTGTATGGCTACACCTTC.

V gene TRBV4-3 combines with J gene TRBJ1-2; D is unclear. The length of the CDR3 is 14 residues. Germline values: CDR1 LGHNA, CDR2 YSLEER. V lost 2 bases and J 3 bases, leaving 10 bases between the germline ends. The CDR3 bases are TGCGCCAGCAGCCAATCCCGGGTGGACTATGGCTACACCTTC. Translated, it gives CASSQSRVDYGYTF.

This chain links TRBV6-5 with TRBJ1-2; the match to TRBD1 covers 7 bases. Germline assignment: CDR1 MNHEY and CDR2 SVGAGI. The trim removed 6 bases at V and 4 bases at J, leaving 8 bases unmatched. The CDR3 is made up of 14 amino acids. As DNA, the CDR3 is TGTGCCAGCAGCCGCAGTAGGGGGCCCTATGGCTACACCTTC. Translation: CASSRSRGPYGYTF.

The rearrangement uses TRBV27 and TRBJ1-6; 7 bases map to TRBD1. The V gene's germline CDR1 is MNHEY and CDR2 SMNVEV (reference sequence). J lost 11 bases, V lost 3 bases, and 13 bases had no gene match. The length of the CDR3 is 16 residues. For the CDR3, the DNA is TGTGCCAGCAGTTTCCGCCGACAGGGACCCCCTACACCCCTCCACTTT. This sequence encodes CASSFRRQGPPTPLHF.

The genes are TRBV24-1 and TRBJ1-3, with 7 positions matching TRBD1. V was clipped by 12 bases and J by 5 bases; unmatched bases: 9. Germline assignment: CDR1 KGHDR and CDR2 SFDVKD. The CDR3 extends over 13 amino acids. This CDR3 is CAVRLGQRNTIYF. The CDR3 bases are TGTGCCGTCCGCCTGGGACAGCGAAACACCATATATTTT.

The genes are TRBV29-1 and TRBJ2-1; D not resolved. V dropped 4 bases and J dropped 4 bases, with 8 bases sitting between them. This CDR3 has 12 residues. CDR1 is SQVTM and CDR2 is ANQGSEA in the germline V gene. CDR3 in amino acids: CSVVWSYNEQFF. CDR3 nucleotide sequence: TGCAGCGTTGTTTGGTCATACAATGAGCAGTTCTTC.

This clone has only one observation. This sequence joins TRBV3-1 (or the pseudogene TRBV3-2) and TRBJ2-2, with 7 bases lining up with TRBD1. Germline V gene lookup returns CDR1 LGHDT and CDR2 YNNKEL (reference sequence). The CDR3 is made up of 14 amino acids. V dropped 4 bases and J dropped 5; count of bases not matched to a gene: 4. CDR3 sequence: CASSRQGETGELFF. The CDR3 nucleotides are TGTGCCAGCAGCCGACAGGGAGAAACCGGGGAGCTGTTTTTT.